This passage covers 7 T cell receptor beta chains from one sample sequenced in a study of regulatory T cells in long-lasting Graves disease. HTBI primers from iRepertoire and Arm-PCR of CDR3 regions yielded the TCR beta libraries. One entry per CDR3 protein, called by TCRdb with MiXCR from the multiplex PCR reads. The table lists roughly 400,000 distinct CDR3 sequences, less than 25% of them singletons. The time point was: persistent/refractory GD, antithyroid drugs over 5 years with positive TRAb. Preparation of the TCR library used RNA extracted from PBMCs. Specimen: peripheral blood mononuclear cells (PBMCs), collected when the disease was refractory, from a patient treated with antithyroid drugs. These receptors were taken from a female donor with Graves disease.

This clonotype was found many times. J is TRBJ1-2 and V is TRBV28; possibly TRBD1 for D (5 bases). The CDR3 spans 11 residues. Between the trimmed V and J ends, which lost 11 bases and 4 bases, there was a span of 11 bases. CDR1 and CDR2 (germline): MDHEN, SYDVKM. CDR3: CACGARYGYTF. As DNA, the CDR3 is TGTGCCTGCGGGGCCCGCTATGGCTACACCTTC.

Note on this clonotype: One end of the junction does not line up with germline, which may come from a read error. The rearrangement joins TRBV7-3 to TRBJ2-7; D unresolved. The CDR3 contains 13 residues. Germline V gene data show CDR1 as SGHTA and CDR2 as FQGTGA. The CDR3 protein is CASSLGQSYEQCF. The CDR3, as DNA: TGTGCCAGCAGCTTAGGGCAGTCCTACGAGCAGTGCTTC.

This clonotype was counted a few times. CDR3 loop: CASTLVAGAGITGELFF. CDR3 DNA sequence: TGCGCCAGCACCCTTGTGGCCGGGGCAGGTATCACCGGGGAGCTGTTTTTT. The rearrangement joins TRBV5-1 to TRBJ2-2; D possibly uses TRBD1 or TRBD2 (5 bases each). V lost 6 bases to trimming and J lost 4 bases, with 22 bases between them. The CDR3 is 17 residues long. Germline CDR1 is SGHRS and CDR2 is YFSETQ. The variable domain in full, with the rest retrieved from reference TRBV5-1 and TRBJ2-2, is KAGVTQTPRYLIKTRGQQVTLSCSPISGHRSVSWYQQTPGQGLQFLFEYFSETQRNKGNFPGRFSGRQFSNSRSEMNVSTLELGDSALYLCASTLVAGAGITGELFFGEGSRLTVL.

This clonotype showed up many times. The gene calls are TRBV7-2 and TRBJ1-4, with D unclear. This CDR3 is 15 amino acids long. Trimming pared 3 bases from V and 4 bases from J, leaving 12 bases between. The germline CDR1 and CDR2 sequences are SGHTA and FQGNSA. The CDR3 loop is CASSFSSGFNEKLFF. CDR3 DNA sequence: TGTGCCAGCAGCTTCAGTTCGGGTTTTAATGAAAAACTGTTTTTT.

The J gene is TRBJ2-7, the V gene TRBV7-3; 8 positions agree with TRBD2. CDR3 length: 18 residues. Germline CDR1 SGHTA, CDR2 FQGTGA. After removal of 5 bases from V and 3 bases from J, the junction contained 18 bases not matched to a gene. The CDR3 bases are TGTGCCAGCAGCCCCGTAATCGGGCTAGCGGGTCCCATCTACGAGCAGTACTTC. Translated: CASSPVIGLAGPIYEQYF.

This clonotype appeared many times. The chain is built from TRBV7-8 and TRBJ2-5, with 14 bases lining up with TRBD2. Germline V gene sequence: CDR1 SGHVS, CDR2 FQNEAQ. The CDR3 is 17 amino acids. J was trimmed by 2 bases and V by 6 bases; bases with no gene match: 8. The CDR3 coding sequence is TGTGCCAGCAGAAGACTAGCGGGAGGGAAGCTACAAGAGACCCAGTACTTC. It yields the protein CASRRLAGGKLQETQYF. Variable domain in full (rest from reference TRBV7-8 and TRBJ2-5): GAGVSQSPRYKVAKRGQDVALRCDPISGHVSLFWYQQALGQGPEFLTYFQNEAQLDKSGLPSDRFFAERPEGSVSTLKIQRTQQEDSAVYLCASRRLAGGKLQETQYFGPGTRLLVL.

The table lists this clonotype with many counts. The chain uses TRBV12-3 or TRBV12-4 and TRBJ1-4, with D uncertain. CDR3 length equals 12 residues. V lost 8 bases and J 8 bases, leaving 12 bases between the germline ends. The CDR3 here is CASSRIEEKLFF. The CDR3 nucleotides are TGTGCCAGCTCCAGGATTGAGGAAAAACTGTTTTTT.